This TCR beta chain was identified in a study of cytomegalovirus exposure and HLA in healthy donors. A multiplex PCR was run with 60 Vbeta primers and 13 Jbeta primers. Measured with immunoSEQ multiplex PCR; TCRdb has only the in-frame clones, and not every one. This sample has under 200,000 clones, with roughly 75% found just once. This clone was recorded a few times. The length of the CDR3 is 14 residues. The germline V gene has CDR1 LGHNA and CDR2 YSLEER. The germline V and J ends were trimmed by 0 bases and 8 bases, with 10 bases remaining between them. The receptor was isolated from a female donor in good health and CMV-seronegative. The specimen was PBMCs. This rearrangement joins TRBV4-3 to TRBJ1-4; D is unclear. The DNA of the CDR3 is TGCGCCAGCAGCCAAGAAGGAGGGCGGGAAAAACTGTTTTTT. This translates into CASSQEGGREKLFF.